Reported below is one T cell receptor (beta chain). The clone's antigen remains unknown. Nothing much larger sits one base from this clone, and base qualities are not available. The time point label here, explained by the study, means: approximately 40 days after influenza vaccine administration. This sample stems from a study of response to subunit inactivated influenza vaccine (dated by TCRdb to between 2017 and 2018). The study in broad terms: Deep quantitative profiling of the T cell receptor repertoire was used in the study to follow responses to a trivalent subunit inactivated influenza vaccine. What the study reported, not specific to this receptor: The authors suggested that each seasonal influenza vaccination may recruit only a limited number of new T cells.

Receptor libraries were prepared by RT-PCR. TCRdb names Illumina HiSeq 2500 as the instrument used. The public reads were quality trimmed at Q25 with fastp and then assembled into clones with MiXCR by TCRdb, keeping productive beta chains. Rows with a matching CDR3 protein are joined into one entry that keeps the most common DNA and genes. This sample has under 500,000 distinct CDR3 sequences in its table, and 11% of those were observed once. The ten largest clones add up to approximately 12% of the sample. Including the terminal cysteine and phenylalanine, the CDR3 comprises 15 residues. This entry keeps only the CDR3 DNA: 45 bases, framed from base 1. V has 10 bases trimmed and J has 1 base trimmed; junction bases matching no gene number 9. Per the germline V gene (reference sequence), SEHNR is the CDR1 and FQNEAQ is the CDR2.

The TCR sequence derives from a man in his fifties or sixties who received an inactivated influenza vaccine. Donor details come from another sample of the same person, matched by shared clones. The source material was PBMCs from blood, sampled roughly 47 days after vaccination. The receptor chain draws on TRBV7-9 and TRBJ2-2, and TRBD1 aligns with 7 junction nucleotides. The DNA reads as follows: TGTGCCATCGATGTCCGGGACAGGAACACCGGGGAGCTGTTTTTT. Translated, this is CAIDVRDRNTGELFF.